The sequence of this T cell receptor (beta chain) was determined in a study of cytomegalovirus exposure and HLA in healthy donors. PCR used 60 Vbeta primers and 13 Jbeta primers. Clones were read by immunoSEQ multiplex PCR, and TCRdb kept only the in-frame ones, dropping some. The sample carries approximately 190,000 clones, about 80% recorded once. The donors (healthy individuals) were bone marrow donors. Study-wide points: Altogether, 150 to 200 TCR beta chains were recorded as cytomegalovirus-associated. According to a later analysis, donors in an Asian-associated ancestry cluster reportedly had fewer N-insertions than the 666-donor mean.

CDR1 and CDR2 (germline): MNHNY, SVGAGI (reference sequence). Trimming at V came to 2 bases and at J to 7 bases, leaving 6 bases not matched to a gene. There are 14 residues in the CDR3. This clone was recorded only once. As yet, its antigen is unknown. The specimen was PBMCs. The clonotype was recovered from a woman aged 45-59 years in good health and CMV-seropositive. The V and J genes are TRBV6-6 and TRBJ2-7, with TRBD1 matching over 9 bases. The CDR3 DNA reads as TGTGCCAGCAGTTACACCGGGACAGGGAATGAGCAGTACTTC. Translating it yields CASSYTGTGNEQYF.